This is a list of T cell receptor beta chains from one sample in a study of T cell repertoires in cytomegalovirus infection. These TCRs' antigens remain unknown. TCRdb reprocessed the reads with MiXCR, giving one entry per CDR3 protein. The sample holds about 900,000 distinct CDR3 sequences, roughly 31% seen once. The specimen was cultured CD8+ T cells from PBMCs, collected from culture after CMV antigen stimulation. The origin of the receptors is a human donor in good health (CMV status not recorded). Some clones in this sample may be carry-over from other donors' samples. CDR3s leave out the opening cysteine and the closing phenylalanine or tryptophan. Fields, in order: CDR3 protein, clone size, V gene, J gene, CDR3 length. Clone size appears in some rows only: once, few, many, or a class for an expanded clone.

CDR3 protein: ASSYETLRQYNSPLH; clone size: NA; V gene: TRBV6-2/TRBV6-3; J gene: TRBJ1-6; CDR3 length: 15
CDR3 protein: ASSFRGVNTGELF; clone size: NA; V gene: TRBV12-3/TRBV12-4; J gene: TRBJ2-2; CDR3 length: 13
CDR3 protein: SVERTNEQF; clone size: NA; V gene: TRBV29-1; J gene: TRBJ2-1; CDR3 length: 9
CDR3 protein: ASSQSRGMRGYTEAF; clone size: NA; V gene: TRBV5-5; J gene: TRBJ1-1; CDR3 length: 15
CDR3 protein: ASNGGETGELF; clone size: NA; V gene: TRBV6-5; J gene: TRBJ2-2; CDR3 length: 11
CDR3 protein: ASSQEEGLLNTQY; clone size: NA; V gene: TRBV4-1; J gene: TRBJ2-3; CDR3 length: 13
CDR3 protein: SASPHGTDTQY; clone size: NA; V gene: TRBV20-1; J gene: TRBJ2-3; CDR3 length: 11
CDR3 protein: ASSSPGLGADTQY; clone size: NA; V gene: TRBV7-9; J gene: TRBJ2-3; CDR3 length: 13
CDR3 protein: ASSISDNNEQF; clone size: NA; V gene: TRBV19; J gene: TRBJ2-1; CDR3 length: 11
CDR3 protein: ASSQDRATSGELF; clone size: NA; V gene: TRBV4-3; J gene: TRBJ2-2; CDR3 length: 13
CDR3 protein: ASSLLGSAPSTDTQY; clone size: few; V gene: TRBV27; J gene: TRBJ2-3; CDR3 length: 15
CDR3 protein: ASSPTGAYTQNTEAF; clone size: NA; V gene: TRBV5-6; J gene: TRBJ1-1; CDR3 length: 15
CDR3 protein: ASSYGLAKNIQY; clone size: few; V gene: TRBV6-5; J gene: TRBJ2-4; CDR3 length: 12
CDR3 protein: ASRDETGRRTGELF; clone size: NA; V gene: TRBV7-6; J gene: TRBJ2-2; CDR3 length: 14
CDR3 protein: ASSADRSTDTQY; clone size: NA; V gene: TRBV9; J gene: TRBJ2-3; CDR3 length: 12
CDR3 protein: ASSYEGANTGELF; clone size: few; V gene: TRBV6-6; J gene: TRBJ2-2; CDR3 length: 13
CDR3 protein: ASIEPTPTNYGYT; clone size: many; V gene: TRBV7-2; J gene: TRBJ1-2; CDR3 length: 13
CDR3 protein: ASSLGGQLYGYT; clone size: many; V gene: TRBV7-8; J gene: TRBJ1-2; CDR3 length: 12
CDR3 protein: ASIAVVGEATQY; clone size: few; V gene: TRBV2; J gene: TRBJ2-5; CDR3 length: 12
CDR3 protein: ASSQEGGMSSGANVLT; clone size: few; V gene: TRBV4-3; J gene: TRBJ2-6; CDR3 length: 16
CDR3 protein: ASSELAGERTDTQY; clone size: few; V gene: TRBV12-3/TRBV12-4; J gene: TRBJ2-3; CDR3 length: 14
CDR3 protein: ASSPRDHTDTQY; clone size: few; V gene: TRBV28; J gene: TRBJ2-3; CDR3 length: 12
CDR3 protein: AIRLEKGGGQF; clone size: NA; V gene: TRBV10-3; J gene: TRBJ2-1; CDR3 length: 11
CDR3 protein: ASSLATAYYEQY; clone size: NA; V gene: TRBV7-6; J gene: TRBJ2-7; CDR3 length: 12
CDR3 protein: ASGLGPFHEQY; clone size: few; V gene: TRBV12-5; J gene: TRBJ2-7; CDR3 length: 11
CDR3 protein: ASRASGGADTQY; clone size: few; V gene: TRBV27; J gene: TRBJ2-3; CDR3 length: 12
CDR3 protein: ASSHTGSASEQY; clone size: NA; V gene: TRBV19; J gene: TRBJ2-7; CDR3 length: 12
CDR3 protein: ASSVSQGAFSLGANVLT; clone size: NA; V gene: TRBV9; J gene: TRBJ2-6; CDR3 length: 17
CDR3 protein: ASSLATVGADTQY; clone size: NA; V gene: TRBV7-2; J gene: TRBJ2-3; CDR3 length: 13
CDR3 protein: ASSMGTYEQY; clone size: few; V gene: TRBV19; J gene: TRBJ2-7; CDR3 length: 10
CDR3 protein: ASSLSPPSRGAQY; clone size: many; V gene: TRBV28; J gene: TRBJ2-3; CDR3 length: 13
CDR3 protein: ASSEEAGGIYNEQF; clone size: NA; V gene: TRBV4-1; J gene: TRBJ2-1; CDR3 length: 14
CDR3 protein: ASSYFQPVTRPFYNEQF; clone size: few; V gene: TRBV6-5; J gene: TRBJ2-1; CDR3 length: 17
CDR3 protein: ASRPAGAVGELF; clone size: NA; V gene: TRBV7-9; J gene: TRBJ2-2; CDR3 length: 12
CDR3 protein: ATSGQGVRETQY; clone size: once; V gene: TRBV15; J gene: TRBJ2-5; CDR3 length: 12
CDR3 protein: ASSFSAGAVTDTQY; clone size: NA; V gene: TRBV7-3; J gene: TRBJ2-3; CDR3 length: 14
CDR3 protein: ASSPPTGFSYEQY; clone size: NA; V gene: TRBV7-9; J gene: TRBJ2-7; CDR3 length: 13
CDR3 protein: ASSFKYPGQGAHEQY; clone size: NA; V gene: TRBV7-2; J gene: TRBJ2-7; CDR3 length: 15
CDR3 protein: ASSGLGTGVKTEAF; clone size: NA; V gene: TRBV9; J gene: TRBJ1-1; CDR3 length: 14
CDR3 protein: ASSLWDAGANVLT; clone size: many; V gene: TRBV6-1; J gene: TRBJ2-6; CDR3 length: 13
CDR3 protein: ASSSHHGRQGPIFPQH; clone size: many; V gene: TRBV7-3; J gene: TRBJ1-5; CDR3 length: 16